This T cell receptor beta chain is from a study of response to subunit inactivated influenza vaccine. Worth noting for this clonotype: Its specificity is not known.

One entry per CDR3 protein results from TCRdb running MiXCR on the RT-PCR reads. The top ten clones hold 10% of a sample with roughly 790,000 distinct CDR3 sequences, approximately 21% of them seen once. The germline V gene encodes CDR1 DFQATT and CDR2 SNEGSKA (reference sequence). Between the trimmed V and J ends, which lost 1 base and 2 bases, there was a span of 13 bases. CDR3 length: 15 amino acids. Study results and caveats: New T cells are recruited in small numbers by each seasonal influenza vaccination, according to the authors' suggestion.

The source material was PBMCs from blood, sampled roughly 5 days after vaccination. This TCR was recovered from a man aged 45-65 years who received an inactivated influenza vaccine. The gene calls are TRBV20-1 and TRBJ2-3; D is unclear. The CDR3 is CSARVPRAYTDTQYF. The CDR3 DNA reads TGCAGTGCTAGAGTCCCCCGGGCCTACACAGATACGCAGTATTTT.